The clone carrying this T cell receptor (beta chain) was seen just once. Antigen: not known. The sample belongs to a study of PD-1 blockade in classical Hodgkin lymphoma. Here immunoSEQ multiplex PCR was the method, and the copy in TCRdb shows in-frame clones only, minus some. This table holds tens of thousands of clones, around 85% found once. Whole-study results and caveats: CD4+ TCR diversity rose significantly by C4D1, and CD8+ TCR diversity did not. Reported baseline diversity: healthy donors highest, relapsed/refractory patients lowest. Why the repertoires differ is still unclear, perhaps disease activity or prior therapy. Complete responders entered with baseline diversity on par with newly diagnosed patients, the results showed.

CDR3 length equals 15 residues. Germline V lookup: CDR1 MNHNS, CDR2 SASEGT. Trimming at V came to 2 bases and at J to 3 bases, leaving 4 bases not matched to a gene. The time point: cycle 4 day 1 (C4D1), after five to seven weeks of nivolumab. With no exception, relapse followed autologous stem cell transplantation in all patients, and brentuximab vedotin exposure varied. Thawed PBMCs yielded CD4+ T cells through magnetic negative selection. The rearrangement joins TRBV6-1 to TRBJ2-3; 8 nucleotides agree with TRBD2. Material: CD4+ T cells from blood, obtained before the fourth cycle of nivolumab. This sequence was found in a human donor with classical Hodgkin lymphoma. CDR3 DNA sequence: TGTGCCAGCAGTGAACTCGGACTAGCAACAGATACGCAGTATTTT. Amino acid sequence: CASSELGLATDTQYF.